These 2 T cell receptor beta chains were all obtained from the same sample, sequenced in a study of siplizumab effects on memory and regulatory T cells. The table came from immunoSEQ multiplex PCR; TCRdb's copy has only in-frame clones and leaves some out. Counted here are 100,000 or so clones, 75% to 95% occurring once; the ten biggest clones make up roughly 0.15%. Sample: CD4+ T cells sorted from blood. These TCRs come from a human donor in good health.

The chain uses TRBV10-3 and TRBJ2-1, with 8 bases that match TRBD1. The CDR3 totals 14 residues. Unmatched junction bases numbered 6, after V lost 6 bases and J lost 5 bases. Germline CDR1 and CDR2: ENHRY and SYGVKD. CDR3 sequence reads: CAIRPGTGDNEQFF. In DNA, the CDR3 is TGTGCCATCAGGCCCGGGACAGGAGACAATGAGCAGTTCTTC.

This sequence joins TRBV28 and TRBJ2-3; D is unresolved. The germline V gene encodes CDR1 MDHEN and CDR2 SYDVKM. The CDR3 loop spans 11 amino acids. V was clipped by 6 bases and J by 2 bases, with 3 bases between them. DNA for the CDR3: TGTGCCAGCAGAATCACAGATACGCAGTATTTT. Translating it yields CASRITDTQYF. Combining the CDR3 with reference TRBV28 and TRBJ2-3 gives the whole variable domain DVKVTQSSRYLVKRTGEKVFLECVQDMDHENMFWYRQDPGLGLRLIYFSYDVKMKEKGDIPEGYSVSREKKERFSLILESASTNQTSMYLCASRITDTQYFGPGTRLTVL.